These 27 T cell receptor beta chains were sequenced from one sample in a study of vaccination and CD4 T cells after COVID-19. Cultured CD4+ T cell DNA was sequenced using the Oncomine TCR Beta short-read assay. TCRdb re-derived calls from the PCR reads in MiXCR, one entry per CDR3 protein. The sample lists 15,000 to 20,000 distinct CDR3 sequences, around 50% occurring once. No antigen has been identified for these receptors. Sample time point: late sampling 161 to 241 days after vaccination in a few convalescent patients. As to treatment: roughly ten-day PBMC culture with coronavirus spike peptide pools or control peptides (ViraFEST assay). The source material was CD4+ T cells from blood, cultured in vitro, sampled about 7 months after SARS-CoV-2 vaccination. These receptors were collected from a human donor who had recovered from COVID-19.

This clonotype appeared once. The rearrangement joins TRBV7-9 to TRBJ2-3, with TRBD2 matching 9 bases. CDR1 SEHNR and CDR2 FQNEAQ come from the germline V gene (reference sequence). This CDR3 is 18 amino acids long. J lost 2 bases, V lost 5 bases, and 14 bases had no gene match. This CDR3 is CASSPAGTSSPYTDTQYF. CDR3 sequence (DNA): TGTGCCAGCAGCCCAGCCGGGACTAGCTCCCCATACACAGATACGCAGTATTTT.

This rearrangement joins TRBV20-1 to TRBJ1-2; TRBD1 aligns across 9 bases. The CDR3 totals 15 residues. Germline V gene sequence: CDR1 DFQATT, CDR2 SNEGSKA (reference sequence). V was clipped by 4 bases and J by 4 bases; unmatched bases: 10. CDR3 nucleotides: TGCAGTGCTATGGACAGGGGTCGGTCTGGCTATGGCTACACCTTC. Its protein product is CSAMDRGRSGYGYTF.

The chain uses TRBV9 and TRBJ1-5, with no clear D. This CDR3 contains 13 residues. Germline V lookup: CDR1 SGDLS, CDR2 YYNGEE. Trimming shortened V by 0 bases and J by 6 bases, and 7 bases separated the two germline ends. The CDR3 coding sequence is TGTGCCAGCAGCGTAGGAGAGGGTCAGCCCCAGCATTTT. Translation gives CASSVGEGQPQHF.

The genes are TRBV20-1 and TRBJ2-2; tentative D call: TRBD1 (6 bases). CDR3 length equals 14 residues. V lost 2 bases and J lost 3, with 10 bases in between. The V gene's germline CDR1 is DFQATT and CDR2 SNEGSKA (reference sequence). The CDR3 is CSARSRGYTGELFF. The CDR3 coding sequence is TGCAGTGCTAGAAGCAGGGGCTACACCGGGGAGCTGTTTTTT.

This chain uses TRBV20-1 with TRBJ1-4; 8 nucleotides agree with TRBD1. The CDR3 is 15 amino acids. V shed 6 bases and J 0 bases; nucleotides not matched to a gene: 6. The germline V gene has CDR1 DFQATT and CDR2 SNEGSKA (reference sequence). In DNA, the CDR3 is TGCAGTGCACGGACAGGGCCCGCAACTAATGAAAAACTGTTTTTT. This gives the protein CSARTGPATNEKLFF.

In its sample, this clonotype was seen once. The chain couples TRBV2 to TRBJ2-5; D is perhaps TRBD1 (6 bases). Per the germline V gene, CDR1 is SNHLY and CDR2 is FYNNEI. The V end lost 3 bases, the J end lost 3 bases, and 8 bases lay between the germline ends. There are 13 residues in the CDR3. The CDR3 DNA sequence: TGTGCCAGCAGTGAGAACAGGGAAGAGACCCAGTACTTC. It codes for CASSENREETQYF. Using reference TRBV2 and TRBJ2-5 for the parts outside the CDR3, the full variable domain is EPEVTQTPSHQVTQMGQEVILRCVPISNHLYFYWYRQILGQKVEFLVSFYNNEISEKSEIFDDQFSVERPDGSNFTLKIRSTKLEDSAMYFCASSENREETQYFGPGTRLLVL.

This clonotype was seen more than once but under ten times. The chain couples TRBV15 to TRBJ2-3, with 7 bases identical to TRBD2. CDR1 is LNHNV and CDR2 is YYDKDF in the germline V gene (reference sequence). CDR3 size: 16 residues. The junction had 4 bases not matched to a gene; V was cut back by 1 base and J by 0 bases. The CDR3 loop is CATSRALARSTDTQYF. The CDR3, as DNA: TGTGCCACCAGCAGAGCACTAGCGCGTAGCACAGATACGCAGTATTTT.

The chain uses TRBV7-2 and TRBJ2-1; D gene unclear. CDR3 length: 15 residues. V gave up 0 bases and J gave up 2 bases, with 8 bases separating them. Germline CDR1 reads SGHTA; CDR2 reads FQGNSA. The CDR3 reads CASSLASPTYNEQFF. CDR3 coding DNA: TGTGCCAGCAGCTTAGCTAGCCCTACCTACAATGAGCAGTTCTTC.

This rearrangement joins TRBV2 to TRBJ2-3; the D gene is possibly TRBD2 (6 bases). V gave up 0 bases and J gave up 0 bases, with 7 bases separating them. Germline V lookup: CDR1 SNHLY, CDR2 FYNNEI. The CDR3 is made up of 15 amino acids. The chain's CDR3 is CASSEAGGSTDTQYF. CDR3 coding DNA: TGTGCCAGCAGTGAAGCGGGAGGTAGCACAGATACGCAGTATTTT.

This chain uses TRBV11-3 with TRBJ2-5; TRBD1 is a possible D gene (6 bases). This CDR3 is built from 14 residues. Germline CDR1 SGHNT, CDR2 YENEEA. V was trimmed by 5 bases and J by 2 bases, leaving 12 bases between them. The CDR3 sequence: CASSPYTGQETQYF. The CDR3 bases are TGTGCCAGCAGCCCATACACAGGGCAAGAGACCCAGTACTTC. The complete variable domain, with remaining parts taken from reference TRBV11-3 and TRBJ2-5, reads EAGVVQSPRYKIIEKKQPVAFWCNPISGHNTLYWYLQNLGQGPELLIRYENEEAVDDSQLPKDRFSAERLKGVDSTLKIQPAELGDSAVYLCASSPYTGQETQYFGPGTRLLVL.

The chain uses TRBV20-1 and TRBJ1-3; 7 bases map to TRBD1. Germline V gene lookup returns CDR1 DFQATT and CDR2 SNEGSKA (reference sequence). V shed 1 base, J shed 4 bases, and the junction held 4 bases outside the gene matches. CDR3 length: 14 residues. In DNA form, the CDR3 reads TGCAGTGCTAGAGCCATGACAGGGGGAAACACCATATATTTT. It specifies CSARAMTGGNTIYF.

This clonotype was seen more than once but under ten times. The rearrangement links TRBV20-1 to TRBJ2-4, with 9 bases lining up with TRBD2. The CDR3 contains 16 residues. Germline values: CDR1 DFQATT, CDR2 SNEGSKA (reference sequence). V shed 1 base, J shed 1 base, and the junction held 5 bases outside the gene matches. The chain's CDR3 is CSARVGTSFAKNIQYF. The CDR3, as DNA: TGCAGTGCTAGAGTCGGGACTAGCTTTGCCAAAAACATTCAGTACTTC.

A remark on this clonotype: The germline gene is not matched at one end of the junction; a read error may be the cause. In DNA form, the CDR3 reads TGTGCCAGCAGTATAGCAGGGGCGGGTGGACGGGACTTC. The encoded protein is CASSIAGAGGRDF. The chain is built from TRBV6-1 and TRBJ2-7; D perhaps matches TRBD1 (6 bases). The germline gives CDR1 MNHNS, CDR2 SASEGT. The CDR3 covers 13 residues.

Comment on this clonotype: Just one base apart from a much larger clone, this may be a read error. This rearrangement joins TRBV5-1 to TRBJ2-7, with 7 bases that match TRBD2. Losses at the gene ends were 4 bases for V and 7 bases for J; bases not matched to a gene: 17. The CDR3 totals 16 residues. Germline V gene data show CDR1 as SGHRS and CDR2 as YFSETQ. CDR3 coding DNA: TGCGCCAGCAGCCGGGATCTGGCTAGCGGAAGCAATGAGCAGTACTTC. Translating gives CASSRDLASGSNEQYF.

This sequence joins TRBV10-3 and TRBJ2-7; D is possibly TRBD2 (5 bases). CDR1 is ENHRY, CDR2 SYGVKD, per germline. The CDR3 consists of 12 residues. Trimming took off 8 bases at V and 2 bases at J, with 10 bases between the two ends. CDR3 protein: CAIARETYEQYF. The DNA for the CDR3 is TGTGCCATCGCTCGGGAAACCTACGAGCAGTACTTC.

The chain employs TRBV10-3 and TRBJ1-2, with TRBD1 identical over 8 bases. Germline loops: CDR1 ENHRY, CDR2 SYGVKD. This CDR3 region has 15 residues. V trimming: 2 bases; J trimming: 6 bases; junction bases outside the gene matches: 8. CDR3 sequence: CAISEGRTGFDGYTF. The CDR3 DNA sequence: TGTGCCATCAGTGAGGGGAGGACAGGGTTTGATGGCTACACCTTC.

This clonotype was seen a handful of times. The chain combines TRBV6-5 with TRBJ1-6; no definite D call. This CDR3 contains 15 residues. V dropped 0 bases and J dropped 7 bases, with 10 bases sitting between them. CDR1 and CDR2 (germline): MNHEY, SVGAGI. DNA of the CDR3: TGTGCCAGCAGTTACTCGGAGACGATAAATTCACCCCTCCACTTT. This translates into CASSYSETINSPLHF.

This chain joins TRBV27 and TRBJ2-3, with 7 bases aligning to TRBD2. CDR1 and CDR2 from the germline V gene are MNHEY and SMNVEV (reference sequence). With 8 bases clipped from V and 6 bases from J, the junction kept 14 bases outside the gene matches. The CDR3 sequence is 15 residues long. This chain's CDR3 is CASPESWEGHDTQYF. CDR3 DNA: TGTGCCAGCCCGGAAAGTTGGGAGGGCCACGATACGCAGTATTTT.

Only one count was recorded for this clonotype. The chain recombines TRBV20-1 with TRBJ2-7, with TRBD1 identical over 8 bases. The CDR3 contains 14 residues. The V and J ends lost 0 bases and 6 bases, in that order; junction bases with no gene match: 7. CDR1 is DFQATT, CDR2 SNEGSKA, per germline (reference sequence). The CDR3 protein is CSARDRQGAVEQYF. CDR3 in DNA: TGCAGTGCTAGAGATCGGCAGGGGGCCGTCGAGCAGTACTTC.

CDR3 coding DNA: TGCAGTGCTAGAGATACCCGCAAGGGCTGGTACTTC. This gives the protein CSARDTRKGWYF. This rearrangement joins TRBV20-1 to TRBJ2-5; D is ambiguous. The CDR3 sequence is 12 residues long. Per the germline V gene, CDR1 is DFQATT and CDR2 is SNEGSKA (reference sequence). V shed 0 bases and J shed 13 bases, with 15 bases lying between them.

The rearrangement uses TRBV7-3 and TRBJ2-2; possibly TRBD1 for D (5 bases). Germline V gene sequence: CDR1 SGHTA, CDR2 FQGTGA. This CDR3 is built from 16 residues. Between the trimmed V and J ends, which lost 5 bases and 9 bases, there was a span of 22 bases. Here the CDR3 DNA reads TGTGCCAGCAGCCCCCAGGGCGCCCGGTCGTCCCGGGAGCTGTTTTTT. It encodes CASSPQGARSSRELFF.

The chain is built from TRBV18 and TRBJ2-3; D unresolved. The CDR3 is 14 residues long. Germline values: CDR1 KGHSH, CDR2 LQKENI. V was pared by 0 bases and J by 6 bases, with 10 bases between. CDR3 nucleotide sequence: TGTGCCAGCTCACCACCGAGTGGGGTGGATACGCAGTATTTT. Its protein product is CASSPPSGVDTQYF.

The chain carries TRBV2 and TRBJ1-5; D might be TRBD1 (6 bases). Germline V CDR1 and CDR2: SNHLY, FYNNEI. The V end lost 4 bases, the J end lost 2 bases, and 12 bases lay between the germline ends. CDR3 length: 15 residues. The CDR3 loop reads CASSGLGGGNQPQHF. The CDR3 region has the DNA TGTGCCAGCAGTGGACTAGGGGGGGGCAATCAGCCCCAGCATTTT.

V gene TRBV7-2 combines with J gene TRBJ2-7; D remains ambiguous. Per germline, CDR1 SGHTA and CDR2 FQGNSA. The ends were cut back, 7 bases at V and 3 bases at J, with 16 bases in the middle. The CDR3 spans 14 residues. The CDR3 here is CASTPQPGFYEQYF. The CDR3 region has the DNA TGTGCCAGCACCCCTCAGCCAGGCTTCTACGAGCAGTACTTC.

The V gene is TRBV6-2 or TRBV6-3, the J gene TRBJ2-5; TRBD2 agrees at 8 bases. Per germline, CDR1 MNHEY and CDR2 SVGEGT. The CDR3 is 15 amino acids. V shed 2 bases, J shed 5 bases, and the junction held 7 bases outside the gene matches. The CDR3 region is CASSYLRGAGETQYF. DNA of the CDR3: TGTGCCAGCAGTTACCTGCGGGGGGCCGGGGAGACCCAGTACTTC.

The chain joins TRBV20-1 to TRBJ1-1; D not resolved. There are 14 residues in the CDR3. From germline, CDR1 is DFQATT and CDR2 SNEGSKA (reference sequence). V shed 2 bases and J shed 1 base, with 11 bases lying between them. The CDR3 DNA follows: TGCAGTGCTAGACCTCCCCCCGGGAACACTGAAGCTTTCTTT. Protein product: CSARPPPGNTEAFF.

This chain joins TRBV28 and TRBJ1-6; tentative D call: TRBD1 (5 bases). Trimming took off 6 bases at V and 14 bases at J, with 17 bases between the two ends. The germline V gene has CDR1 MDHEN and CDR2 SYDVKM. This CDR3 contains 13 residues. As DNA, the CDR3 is TGTGCCAGCAGAACGGGGGAGGTCCCGGCCCTCCACTTT. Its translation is CASRTGEVPALHF.